The T cell receptor (beta chain) under discussion was sequenced for a study of human T cells and chemical hapten exposure (dated by TCRdb to about 2021). Regarding the study in general: For sensitization, 2% DPC in acetone was applied to a roughly 2 cm by roughly 2 cm area of upper inner arm skin. This study followed changes in the peripheral blood TCR repertoire in vivo during primary and secondary sensitization of alopecia patients to the hapten diphenylcyclopropenone (DPC). Patients additionally received weekly therapeutic DPC doses to the scalp throughout the approximately 25-week study period. The libraries were sequenced as a pool, and the TCR yield per sample differed mostly because of small variations in library volumes within the pool. The patient cohort, mostly female, included alopecia areata with under or over 50% scalp involvement, alopecia totalis and alopecia universalis. Blood samples were taken from patients before sensitization (week 0) and then at 2, 6 and about 24 weeks after DPC sensitization. Patch testing was done on the upper back using Finn chambers containing 0.01% DPC, and results were scored after 6 days according to International Contact Dermatitis Research Group standards. Blood for TCR sequencing was provided by twenty-nine alopecia patients at one to four time points (pre-sensitization, 2, 6 and 24 weeks). Paper-wide results and their limitations: Alopecia, a presumed autoimmune disease, was present in all patients, so the immune response of the patients might differ from that of healthy individuals. A positive correlation was found between the number of PT1 expanded TCRs and patch test score, with significance reached at thresholds 8, 16 and 32 but not 4. After repeated subsampling, the strength of the expansion versus patch-test correlation and the threshold at which it became significant changed. DPC sensitization did not change how many TCRs were above 1 in 1000 frequency, and no evidence was found of alterations in global repertoire structure. Significantly more large CDR3 similarity clusters were formed by expanded TCRs than by pre-sensitization or healthy control sets, consistent with antigen-driven responses.

This clonotype was seen ten or more times. Its antigen is unknown. Base-call qualities are not available, and no considerably larger clone is one nucleotide away. Library creation used RACE. Sequencer: NextSeq 500. During library preparation, unique molecular identifiers were attached to individual cDNA molecules so that TCRs could be counted quantitatively and reproducibly. For every blood RNA sample, sequencing covered both the TCR alpha and TCR beta chains. From the authors' description of their analysis: Samples had a median of about 90,000 TCRs, with a range from 23,224 to 690,600. The Decombinator software suite was used to annotate V, J and CDR3 in the TCR reads. Every sample was subsampled to the same number of TCRs (28,000) for the PS versus PT1 abundance plots. Expanded TCRs were defined as absent before sensitization and observed at least eight times at the 2-week time point. TCRdb trimmed the raw reads at Q25, called clones with MiXCR and kept productive beta chains. Identical CDR3 protein sequences are pooled into one entry, listed with their most common genes and DNA. What appears here as the V and J calls and clone size reflects TCRdb's work, not the paper's. A total of about 380,000 distinct CDR3 sequences appear in this sample, 4% to 6% of them only once. The top ten constitute roughly 2.6% of the sample.

In the paper's terms, the time point label means: pre-sensitization, week 0. Explained via the paper, the treatment or condition label denotes: therapeutic diphenylcyclopropenone sensitization with weekly scalp DPC. At each patch-test visit, blood was drawn before the patch test was applied. Patients were considered eligible if aged 18 to 70, diagnosed with alopecia and deemed suitable for DPC therapy, and patients were excluded if pregnant. Total RNA was extracted from unfractionated whole blood collected in Tempus Blood RNA tubes. The sequence was collected from a woman aged 50 to 65 with alopecia areata. Some clones in this sample may be carry-over from other donors' samples. The sample in question was whole blood, obtained in connection with sensitization to the hapten diphenylcyclopropenone (DPC).

The sequenced DNA: TGTGCCACTGTCTCCAACCGGGACGGGACCTACGAGCAGTACTTC. Its product reads: CATVSNRDGTYEQYF. The sequence is built from TRBV28 and TRBJ2-7; the D assignment is uncertain and may be TRBD1 or TRBD2, with 5 bases supporting each. The germline V gene gives CDR1 as MDHEN and CDR2 as SYDVKM. The CDR3 sequence holds 15 residues, the cysteine and phenylalanine included. Of all the DNA, just the CDR3 is kept, 45 bases in frame from base 1. V is reduced by 10 bases and J by 2 bases, leaving a spacing of 21 bases between them.